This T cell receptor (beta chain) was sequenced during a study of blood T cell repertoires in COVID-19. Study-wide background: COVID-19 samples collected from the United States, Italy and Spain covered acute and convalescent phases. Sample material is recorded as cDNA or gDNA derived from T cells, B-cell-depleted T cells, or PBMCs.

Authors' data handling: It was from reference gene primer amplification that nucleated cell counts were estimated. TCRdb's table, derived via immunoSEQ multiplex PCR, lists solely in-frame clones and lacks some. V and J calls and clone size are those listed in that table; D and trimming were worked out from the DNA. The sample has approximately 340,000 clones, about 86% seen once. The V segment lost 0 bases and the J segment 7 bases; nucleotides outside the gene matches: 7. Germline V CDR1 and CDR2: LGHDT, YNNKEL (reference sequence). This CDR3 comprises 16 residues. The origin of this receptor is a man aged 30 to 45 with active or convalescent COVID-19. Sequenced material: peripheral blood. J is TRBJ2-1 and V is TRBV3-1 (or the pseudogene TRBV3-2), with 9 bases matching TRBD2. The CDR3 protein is CASSQDKLAGINEQFF. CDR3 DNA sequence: TGTGCCAGCAGCCAAGATAAGCTAGCGGGAATAAATGAGCAGTTCTTC.